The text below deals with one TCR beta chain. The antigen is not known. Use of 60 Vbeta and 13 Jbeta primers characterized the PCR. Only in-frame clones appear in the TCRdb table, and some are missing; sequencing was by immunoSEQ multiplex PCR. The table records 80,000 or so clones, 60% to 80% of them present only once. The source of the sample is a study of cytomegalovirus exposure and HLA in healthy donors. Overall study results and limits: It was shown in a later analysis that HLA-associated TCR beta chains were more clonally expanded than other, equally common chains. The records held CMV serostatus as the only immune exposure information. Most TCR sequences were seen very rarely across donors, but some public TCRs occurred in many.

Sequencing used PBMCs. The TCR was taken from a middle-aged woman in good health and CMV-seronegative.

CDR3 DNA sequence: TGTGCCAGCAGCCTAAATCCTGAACAGCCCCAGCATTTT. This gives the protein CASSLNPEQPQHF. The rearrangement links TRBV5-4 to TRBJ1-5; D is unclear. CDR3 length: 13 amino acids. Trimming left V 4 bases short and J 7 bases short, with 12 bases between. Per germline, CDR1 SGHNT and CDR2 YYREEE (reference sequence). Complete variable domain (other parts from reference TRBV5-4 and TRBJ1-5): ETGVTQSPTHLIKTRGQQVTLRCSSQSGHNTVSWYQQALGQGPQFIFQYYREEENGRGNFPPRFSGLQFPNYSSELNVNALELDDSALYLCASSLNPEQPQHFGDGTRLSIL.